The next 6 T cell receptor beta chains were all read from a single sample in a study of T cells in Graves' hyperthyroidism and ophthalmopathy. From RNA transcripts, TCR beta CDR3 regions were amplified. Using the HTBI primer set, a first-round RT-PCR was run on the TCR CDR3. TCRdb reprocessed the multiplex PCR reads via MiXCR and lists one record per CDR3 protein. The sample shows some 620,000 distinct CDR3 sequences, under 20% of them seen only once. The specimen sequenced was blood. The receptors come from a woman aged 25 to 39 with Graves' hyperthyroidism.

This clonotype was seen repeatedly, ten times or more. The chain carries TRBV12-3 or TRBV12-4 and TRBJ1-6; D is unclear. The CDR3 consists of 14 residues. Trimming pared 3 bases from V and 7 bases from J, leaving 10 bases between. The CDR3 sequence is CASSFGVENSPLHF. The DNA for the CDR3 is TGTGCCAGCAGTTTCGGGGTGGAAAATTCACCCCTCCACTTT.

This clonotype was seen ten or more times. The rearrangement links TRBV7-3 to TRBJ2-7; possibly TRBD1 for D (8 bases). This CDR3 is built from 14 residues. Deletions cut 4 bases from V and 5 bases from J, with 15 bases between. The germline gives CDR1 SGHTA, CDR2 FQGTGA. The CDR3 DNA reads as TGTGCCAGCAGCTCCCAGGGGGCGGGAGACGAGCAGTACTTC. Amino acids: CASSSQGAGDEQYF.

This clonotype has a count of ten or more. CDR3 region: CALQGAEAFF. In DNA form, the CDR3 reads TGTGCCCTACAGGGCGCTGAAGCTTTCTTT. V is TRBV30 and J is TRBJ1-1; tentatively, D is TRBD1 (6 bases). Trimming pared 8 bases from V and 6 bases from J, leaving 10 bases between. This CDR3 region has 10 residues. Germline V CDR1 and CDR2: GTSNPN, SVGIG (reference sequence).

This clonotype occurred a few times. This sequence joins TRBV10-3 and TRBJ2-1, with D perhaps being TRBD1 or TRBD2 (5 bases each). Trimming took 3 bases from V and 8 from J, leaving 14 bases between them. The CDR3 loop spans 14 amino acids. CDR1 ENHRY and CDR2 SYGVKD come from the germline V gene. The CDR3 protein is CAISDPGTEHEQFF. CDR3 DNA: TGTGCCATCAGTGACCCCGGGACGGAGCATGAGCAGTTCTTC.

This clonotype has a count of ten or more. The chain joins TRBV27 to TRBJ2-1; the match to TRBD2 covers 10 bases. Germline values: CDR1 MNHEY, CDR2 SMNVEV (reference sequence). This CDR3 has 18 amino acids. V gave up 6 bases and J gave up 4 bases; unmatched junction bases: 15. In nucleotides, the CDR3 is TGTGCCAGCAGCATCAACCTCCGGGCTAGCGGGAGTTACAATGAGCAGTTCTTC. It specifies CASSINLRASGSYNEQFF.

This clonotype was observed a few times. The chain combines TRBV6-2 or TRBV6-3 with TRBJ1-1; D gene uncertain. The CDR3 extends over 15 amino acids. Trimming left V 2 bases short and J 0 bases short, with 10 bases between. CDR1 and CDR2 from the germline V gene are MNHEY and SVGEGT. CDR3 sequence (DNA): TGTGCCAGCAGTTACGAAGGGATGGTGAACACTGAAGCTTTCTTT. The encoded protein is CASSYEGMVNTEAFF.